The clone carrying this T cell receptor beta chain was recorded a few times. Its target is unknown. Germline V lookup: CDR1 SGHVS, CDR2 FQNEAQ. V was cut by 3 bases and J by 2 bases, with 8 bases left in between. The length of the CDR3 is 13 residues. The data were taken from a study of CD8+ T cells in alopecia areata. Extracted RNA was reverse transcribed into cDNA, the sequencing template. The protocol was immunoSEQ multiplex PCR, while the TCRdb copy is restricted to in-frame clones and leaves out a portion. The sample shows approximately 12,000 clones, roughly 55% of them seen only once. Both peripheral blood and punch biopsies of lesional scalp skin were obtained from patients who had alopecia areata. Regarding the study as a whole: Affected scalp, especially in alopecia totalis/universalis, had a higher clonality than normal scalp did.

Source material: skin. The sequence was collected from a human donor with alopecia areata. The chain links TRBV7-8 to TRBJ2-7, with TRBD1 as a possible D gene (5 bases). CDR3 DNA: TGTGCCAGCAGCTTGACAGCAACCTACGAGCAGTACTTC. Translated: CASSLTATYEQYF. Looking up the rest from reference TRBV7-8 and TRBJ2-7 gives the full variable domain: GAGVSQSPRYKVAKRGQDVALRCDPISGHVSLFWYQQALGQGPEFLTYFQNEAQLDKSGLPSDRFFAERPEGSVSTLKIQRTQQEDSAVYLCASSLTATYEQYFGPGTRLTVT.